Following are 10 T cell receptor beta chains from one sample sequenced in a study of human T cells and chemical hapten exposure. Regarding time point: pre-sensitization, week 0. The treatment denotes: therapeutic diphenylcyclopropenone sensitization with weekly scalp DPC. TCRdb re-called the RACE reads through MiXCR, storing one row per CDR3 protein. Of 250,000 or so distinct CDR3 sequences listed, almost 8% are singletons. Sequenced here: whole blood, sampled in connection with sensitization to the hapten diphenylcyclopropenone (DPC). Every receptor here comes from a man between 18 and 35 years old with alopecia areata. Some clones in this sample may be carry-over from other donors' samples.

The chain uses TRBV6-5 and TRBJ1-5; D is undetermined. The CDR3 is made up of 16 amino acids. Germline CDR1 reads MNHEY; CDR2 reads SVGAGI. Trimming removed 4 bases at V and 1 base at J, with 14 bases between. CDR3 DNA: TGTGCCAGCAGTTCCAGGAGACGCGGAAGCAATCAGCCCCAGCATTTT. This gives the protein CASSSRRRGSNQPQHF.

In this sample, this clonotype turned up a few times. The rearrangement uses TRBV2 and TRBJ2-3; D is ambiguous. From germline, CDR1 is SNHLY and CDR2 FYNNEI. V dropped 3 bases and J dropped 0 bases, with 7 bases sitting between them. The CDR3 is 14 amino acids. This chain's CDR3 is CASSDWGSTDTQYF. The CDR3 nucleotides are TGTGCCAGCAGTGATTGGGGAAGCACAGATACGCAGTATTTT.

A few counts support this clonotype. This chain joins TRBV15 and TRBJ2-4; D remains ambiguous. The CDR3 spans 13 residues. Germline CDR1 is LNHNV and CDR2 is YYDKDF (reference sequence). Trimming pared 6 bases from V and 0 bases from J, leaving 6 bases between. CDR3 residues: CATRNEAKNIQYF. The CDR3 region has the DNA TGTGCCACCAGAAACGAAGCCAAAAACATTCAGTACTTC.

This clonotype has ten or more counts. The V gene is TRBV29-1, the J gene TRBJ1-2; D gene uncertain. The CDR3 runs to 11 residues. Trimming pared 3 bases from V and 4 bases from J, leaving 6 bases between. The V gene's germline CDR1 is SQVTM and CDR2 ANQGSEA. The chain's CDR3 is CSVDTLYGYTF. The CDR3 coding sequence is TGCAGCGTTGACACTCTCTATGGCTACACCTTC.

The rearrangement uses TRBV2 and TRBJ2-7; D unclear. The CDR3 extends over 15 amino acids. The ends were cut back, 3 bases at V and 1 base at J, with 13 bases in the middle. CDR1 is SNHLY and CDR2 is FYNNEI in the germline V gene. CDR3 region: CASSDAGFRSYEQYV. The DNA of the CDR3 is TGTGCCAGCAGTGATGCTGGGTTTAGATCCTACGAGCAGTACGTC.

The V call is TRBV7-6, the J call TRBJ1-6, with a possible D match to TRBD1 (6 bases). The germline V gene has CDR1 SGHVS and CDR2 FNYEAQ. The germline V and J ends were trimmed by 5 bases and 9 bases, with 8 bases remaining between them. There are 12 residues in the CDR3. The CDR3 loop reads CASSLQGSPLHF. As DNA, the CDR3 is TGTGCCAGCAGCCTACAGGGTTCACCCCTCCACTTT. Looking up the rest from reference TRBV7-6 and TRBJ1-6 gives the full variable domain: GAGVSQSPRYKVTKRGQDVALRCDPISGHVSLYWYRQALGQGPEFLTYFNYEAQQDKSGLPNDRFSAERPEGSISTLTIQRTEQRDSAMYRCASSLQGSPLHFGNGTRLTVT.

This rearrangement joins TRBV6-5 to TRBJ2-5; tentatively, D is TRBD2 (5 bases). Germline CDR1 is MNHEY and CDR2 is SVGAGI. V was trimmed by 6 bases and J by 0 bases, leaving 8 bases between them. This CDR3 is built from 13 residues. The CDR3 nucleotides are TGTGCCAGCAGGCCGGGAAACCAAGAGACCCAGTACTTC. Translated: CASRPGNQETQYF.

V gene TRBV6-6 combines with J gene TRBJ2-2, with 8 bases lining up with TRBD2. The CDR3 is 15 amino acids. V lost 11 bases to trimming and J lost 2 bases; unmatched junction nucleotides: 10. Germline V CDR1 and CDR2: MNHNY, SVGAGI (reference sequence). The CDR3 loop reads CASGYGLANTGELFF. In nucleotides, the CDR3 is TGTGCCTCCGGCTATGGACTAGCAAACACCGGGGAGCTGTTTTTT.

In DNA form, the CDR3 reads TGTGCCATACCGCTAGGAGGTGAGCAGTTCTTC. Its protein product is CAIPLGGEQFF. The V and J genes are TRBV2 and TRBJ2-1; D is perhaps TRBD2 (5 bases). This CDR3 is 11 amino acids long. With 10 bases removed from V and 9 bases from J, the gap between germline ends came to 13 bases. CDR1 is SNHLY and CDR2 is FYNNEI in the germline V gene.

The chain couples TRBV28 to TRBJ2-5; TRBD2 matches 9 bases. Trimming took 5 bases from V and 6 from J; bases not matched to a gene: 7. Germline V gives CDR1 MDHEN, CDR2 SYDVKM. This CDR3 comprises 14 residues. The CDR3 sequence: CASSPLAGSKTQYF. The DNA of the CDR3 is TGTGCCAGCAGTCCCCTAGCGGGGTCGAAGACCCAGTACTTC. The full variable domain, completed using reference TRBV28 and TRBJ2-5, is DVKVTQSSRYLVKRTGEKVFLECVQDMDHENMFWYRQDPGLGLRLIYFSYDVKMKEKGDIPEGYSVSREKKERFSLILESASTNQTSMYLCASSPLAGSKTQYFGPGTRLLVL.